This TCR beta chain stems from a study of T cell clusters in autoimmune cytopenias. For this clonotype: No antigen is known for it.

The CDR3 is 12 residues long. The V gene's germline CDR1 is KGHSH and CDR2 LQKENI. The study, taken as a whole, reports: No cluster-lack signature appeared between secondary cytopenia and chronic lymphocytic leukemia patients, apparently due to lymphoma masking. TRB repertoire shifts in secondary cytopenia and chronic lymphocytic leukemia mostly reflected lymphoma, not autoimmunity. No experiment has yet validated the function of the T cell clusters defined in silico.

Each sample's input was 250 ng genomic DNA, some 38,000 genome equivalents. Multiplex touch-down PCR amplified TRB using TRB-A and TRB-B pools in one tube. TCRdb re-called the multiplex PCR reads and catalogs CDR3 proteins one per entry, DNA excluded. The sample has approximately 13,000 distinct CDR3 sequences. The sample was also linked to a second study, of T cell repertoires in aging, cancer and after chemotherapy. This second report adds: Compared with age-matched healthy donors, untreated hematological or solid cancer patients showed higher blood TCR clonality.

The receptor was derived from a human donor in good health. Specimen: peripheral blood. The rearrangement joins TRBV18 to TRBJ1-1; TCRdb's D gene call, TRBD1, goes unchecked for lack of DNA. The chain's CDR3 is CASSPQGYRGFF.